The 25 T cell receptor beta chains below come from one sample, sequenced in a study of CD8+CD57+ T cells in acquired aplastic anemia. Investigators profiled TCR beta VDJ and CDR3 from genomic DNA template. TCRdb redid the calling of the reads with MiXCR, one entry per CDR3 protein. The sample gives approximately 250,000 distinct CDR3 sequences, approximately 82% of which show up once; approximately 40% is in the top ten. Patients picked for sequencing had shown CD8+CD57+ cell expansion detected by flow cytometry. The sequenced sample consisted of sorted CD4+, CD8+, or CD8+CD57+ T cells (not recorded which) from PBMCs. The receptors were gathered from a human donor with aplastic anemia.

This chain links TRBV7-8 with TRBJ2-3, with D possibly being TRBD1 (6 bases). The CDR3 contains 14 residues. Trimming shortened V by 8 bases and J by 0 bases, and 12 bases separated the two germline ends. Germline assignment: CDR1 SGHVS and CDR2 FQNEAQ. CDR3 nucleotides: TGTGCCAGCCGGACAGTCCTAAGCACAGATACGCAGTATTTT. Protein sequence: CASRTVLSTDTQYF.

The chain joins TRBV7-8 to TRBJ1-6; possibly TRBD1 for D (5 bases). Trimming stripped 1 base from V and 16 bases from J, with 20 bases between. Germline V gives CDR1 SGHVS, CDR2 FQNEAQ. CDR3 length equals 15 residues. In DNA, the CDR3 is TGTGCCAGCAGCTTAGGGGGGGGACCCGATACGCAGCTCCACTTT. As protein: CASSLGGGPDTQLHF.

The chain couples TRBV15 to TRBJ1-6; D gene ambiguous. This CDR3 spans 17 amino acids. Germline loops: CDR1 LNHNV, CDR2 YYDKDF (reference sequence). The V end lost 0 bases, the J end lost 7 bases, and 16 bases lay between the germline ends. The CDR3 spells CATSRDFGSKGNSPLHF. The CDR3 bases are TGTGCCACCAGCAGAGATTTCGGGTCTAAGGGCAATTCACCCCTCCACTTT.

As for this clonotype: A read error may produce the germline difference seen at one junction end. The genes are TRBV7-9 and TRBJ2-3; D is perhaps TRBD2 (5 bases). In germline, CDR1 is SEHNR, CDR2 FQNEAQ (reference sequence). The CDR3 covers 14 residues. CDR3 residues: CAGSFERSRGTDHF. CDR3 in DNA: TGTGCCGGCAGCTTTGAAAGAAGCCGGGGTACCGATCATTTT.

This clonotype has a handful of counts. A junction end diverges from the germline sequence, so it may reflect a read error. The chain links TRBV7-8 to TRBJ2-7; D gene unclear. The CDR3 extends over 14 amino acids. Germline lookup yields CDR1 SGHVS and CDR2 FQNEAQ. The CDR3 region is CASSLAEGNDTQYF. The CDR3 DNA is TGTGCCAGCAGCTTAGCGGAAGGTAACGATACGCAGTATTTC.

This chain links TRBV10-3 with TRBJ2-7, with D perhaps given as TRBD1 or TRBD2 (5 bases each). The CDR3 extends over 11 amino acids. V lost 8 bases, J lost 0 bases, and 5 bases lay in between. Germline CDR1 is ENHRY and CDR2 is SYGVKD. The CDR3 sequence: CAIGGSYEQYF. Here the CDR3 DNA reads TGTGCCATCGGGGGCTCCTACGAGCAGTACTTC.

The V gene is TRBV15, the J gene TRBJ2-3; no firm D call. CDR1 LNHNV and CDR2 YYDKDF come from the germline V gene (reference sequence). V shed 4 bases and J shed 2 bases, with 10 bases lying between them. This CDR3 has 14 amino acids. Written as DNA, the CDR3 is TGTGCCACCAGCACCCGGACGGACACAGATACGCAGTATTTT. Translating gives CATSTRTDTDTQYF.

This sequence joins TRBV20-1 and TRBJ2-1, with 9 bases identical to TRBD1. Germline-derived CDR1 and CDR2 are DFQATT and SNEGSKA (reference sequence). Unmatched junction bases numbered 8, after V lost 3 bases and J lost 8 bases. The CDR3 has 14 residues. CDR3 loop: CSASLPRQGDEQFF. The CDR3 DNA is TGCAGTGCTAGTTTGCCGAGACAGGGGGATGAGCAGTTCTTC.

Turning to this clonotype: The junction differs from germline at one of its ends, possibly a read error. This rearrangement joins TRBV7-3 to TRBJ1-2, with no clear D. The CDR3 extends over 13 amino acids. Looked up from germline, CDR1 is SGHTA and CDR2 is FQGTGA. CDR3 amino acids: CASSQGPTGGDTF. The CDR3 DNA reads TGCGCCAGCAGCCAAGGGCCTACCGGTGGCGACACCTTC.

A note on this clonotype: Without the conserved terminal phenylalanine or tryptophan, this CDR3 likely stems from a read error. The limits of the CDR3 on the DNA are not certain, so only TCRdb's listed CDR3 is given. This sequence joins TRBV7-8 and TRBJ1-2. The CDR3 is 12 amino acids long, termini counted. The V gene's germline CDR1 is SGHVS and CDR2 FQNEAQ. The CDR3 is CASSLGVDRYTQ.

The chain joins TRBV24-1 to TRBJ2-3; 8 bases line up with TRBD1. Trimming cost V 4 bases and J 14 bases; bases outside gene matches: 7. CDR3 size: 12 residues. Per germline, CDR1 KGHDR and CDR2 SFDVKD. CDR3 DNA sequence: TGTGCCACCAGTGACAGGACAGGGTCGTTGTATTTT. This codes for CATSDRTGSLYF.

The J gene is TRBJ1-2, the V gene TRBV2, with D possibly matching TRBD1 (6 bases). The CDR3 consists of 13 residues. CDR1 is SNHLY and CDR2 is FYNNEI in the germline V gene. Trimming stripped 6 bases from V and 12 bases from J, with 20 bases between. The CDR3 DNA is TGTGCCAGCAGGCTCCAGGGGACCTATGCCCACACCTTC. Translating gives CASRLQGTYAHTF. The full variable domain, in which reference TRBV2 and TRBJ1-2 provide the parts outside the CDR3, is EPEVTQTPSHQVTQMGQEVILRCVPISNHLYFYWYRQILGQKVEFLVSFYNNEISEKSEIFDDQFSVERPDGSNFTLKIRSTKLEDSAMYFCASRLQGTYAHTFGSGTRLTVV.

On this clonotype itself: This may be a read error: a much more frequent sequence differs by one nucleotide. CDR3 protein: CASSFTSAMSSYSQFF. CDR3 in DNA: TGTGCCAGCAGCTTTACTAGCGCAATGAGCAGTTATTCGCAGTTCTTC. This sequence joins TRBV7-9 and TRBJ2-1; TRBD2 matches 7 bases. Trimming at V came to 3 bases and at J to 12 bases, leaving 17 bases not matched to a gene. CDR1 and CDR2 from the germline V gene are SEHNR and FQNEAQ (reference sequence). This CDR3 has 16 residues.

This clonotype occurred a few times. The chain carries TRBV7-8 and TRBJ1-2, with D perhaps matching TRBD1 (6 bases). From germline, CDR1 is SGHVS and CDR2 FQNEAQ. The V end was cut by 1 base, the J end by 11 bases, with 23 bases between. This CDR3 is built from 16 residues. The CDR3 nucleotides read TGTGCCAGCAGCTTAGAGGGGGACCCCGATACGCAGTATTACACCTTC. Translating gives CASSLEGDPDTQYYTF.

The V gene is TRBV19, the J gene TRBJ2-1; D gene uncertain. The germline V gene encodes CDR1 LNHDA and CDR2 SQIVND (reference sequence). The CDR3 runs to 14 residues. CDR3 residues: CARGLESSYNEQFF. CDR3 coding DNA: TGTGCTAGAGGCCTGGAGAGCTCCTACAATGAGCAGTTCTTC.

V usage is TRBV20-1 and J usage is TRBJ1-2; D remains unclear. Germline lookup yields CDR1 DFQATT and CDR2 SNEGSKA (reference sequence). V was clipped by 3 bases and J by 8 bases, with 4 bases between them. The CDR3 spans 9 residues. Here the CDR3 reads CSARNGYTF. CDR3 coding DNA: TGCAGTGCTAGGAACGGCTACACCTTC.

This chain joins TRBV9 and TRBJ2-1, with 7 bases fitting TRBD2. This CDR3 spans 16 amino acids. Germline CDR1 is SGDLS and CDR2 is YYNGEE. V lost 4 bases, J lost 8 bases, and 15 bases stayed unmatched. The CDR3 DNA sequence: TGTGCCAGCAGCTTTGAAAGAAACGGGGGGATCGATGAGCAGTTCTTC. Amino acids: CASSFERNGGIDEQFF.

V usage is TRBV7-3 and J usage is TRBJ2-7; 9 positions agree with TRBD2. CDR3 size: 18 residues. CDR1 and CDR2 from the germline V gene are SGHTA and FQGTGA. Trimming at V came to 6 bases and at J to 2 bases, leaving 17 bases not matched to a gene. CDR3 region: CASSSSGAGRATPYEQYV. CDR3 coding DNA: TGTGCCAGCAGTTCTAGCGGGGCCGGGAGAGCCACCCCCTACGAGCAGTACGTC.

Comments on this clonotype: One junction end disagrees with the germline gene, perhaps due to a read error. V usage is TRBV7-3 and J usage is TRBJ1-1, with 8 bases aligning to TRBD1. Looked up from germline, CDR1 is SGHTA and CDR2 is FQGTGA. The CDR3 is made up of 15 amino acids. CDR3 DNA sequence: TGTGCCAGCAGCTTAGAAAGGACAGGGAGGACTGAAACTTTCTTT. Its translation: CASSLERTGRTETFF.

V gene TRBV9 combines with J gene TRBJ2-3, with a possible D match to TRBD2 (5 bases). The V and J ends lost 0 bases and 15 bases respectively, with 20 bases between them. CDR3 length equals 14 residues. Germline V lookup: CDR1 SGDLS, CDR2 YYNGEE. The CDR3 spells CASSVGGDTENFYF. CDR3 bases: TGTGCCAGCAGCGTAGGGGGAGATACGGAGAATTTTTATTTT.

This chain links TRBV2 with TRBJ2-7, with a tentative D call TRBD2 (6 bases). The end of the DNA is better explained by TRBJ2-3, so the J call may be wrong. The CDR3 has 14 amino acids. The germline V gene has CDR1 SNHLY and CDR2 FYNNEI. CDR3 DNA sequence: TGTGCCAGCAGTGAAAGGCGGGGTGGCTATACGCAGTATTTT. Protein sequence: CASSERRGGYTQYF.

Turning to this clonotype: As the CDR3 is not closed by the conserved phenylalanine or tryptophan, this likely results from a read error. The DNA is omitted, as the CDR3 cannot be located on it reliably, and the CDR3 follows TCRdb's listing. V gene TRBV7-9 combines with J gene TRBJ2-3; the DNA was not compared with TRBD1, the D call given in the table. Germline assignment: CDR1 SEHNR and CDR2 FQNEAQ (reference sequence). 13 amino acids form the CDR3, both terminal residues included. The CDR3 loop is CASSLARGEMSSS.

This rearrangement joins TRBV7-8 to TRBJ2-2; 7 bases are shared with TRBD2. Germline lookup yields CDR1 SGHVS and CDR2 FQNEAQ. After removal of 1 base from V and 16 bases from J, the junction contained 12 bases not matched to a gene. This CDR3 region has 14 residues. DNA for the CDR3: TGTGCCAGCAGCTTAGGACTAGCTCCCGAGAAGCAGTTTTTT. The encoded protein is CASSLGLAPEKQFF.

This clonotype has just a few counts. The V and J genes are TRBV2 and TRBJ2-5; D assignment may be TRBD1 or TRBD2 (5 bases each). The end of the DNA aligns better with TRBJ2-3, so the J call may be wrong. CDR3 size: 13 residues. Per germline, CDR1 SNHLY and CDR2 FYNNEI. CDR3 nucleotide sequence: TGTGCCAGCGGGGTCCGGGGCCAAGATACGCAGTATTTT. Translating it yields CASGVRGQDTQYF.

Remarks on this clonotype: The junction departs from the called germline gene at one end, perhaps through a read error. The genes are TRBV7-2 and TRBJ2-3; 7 nucleotides line up with TRBD1. Per germline, CDR1 SGHTA and CDR2 FQGNSA. The CDR3 loop spans 14 amino acids. CDR3 protein: CASSFPADGTALSF. In DNA, the CDR3 is TGTGCCAGCAGCTTTCCGGCAGACGGGACAGCCCTTTCCTTT.